This T cell receptor (beta chain) originates from a study of CD8+ T cells in alopecia areata listed by TCRdb under 2018. Describing the broader study: Treated patients were enrolled in an open-label pilot trial of oral tofacitinib at 5 to 10 mg twice daily for moderate-to-severe alopecia areata. Tofacitinib-treated patients had biopsies at baseline and at 4 and 24 weeks of treatment, with a later scalp biopsy in several patients. In treated patients, disease severity was measured using the SALT score, which gives the percentage of scalp surface area affected. Scalp clonality was compared across normal scalp (n=4), patchy alopecia areata scalp (n=8), and alopecia totalis/universalis scalp (n=8). RNA was extracted with the PAXgene miRNA kit for fixed scalp, the miRNeasy kit for PBMCs, and the RNeasy kit for mouse skin. immunoSEQ multiplex PCR using 35 Vbeta forward primers and 13 Jbeta reverse primers was used to amplify TCRbeta CDR3 regions. In humans, TCRbeta sequencing was performed on scalp tissue and on sorted CD4+ and CD8+ peripheral blood T cells from healthy controls and from patients with patchy or totalis/universalis alopecia areata. Tofacitinib was administered for 6 to 18 months, and 6 months of follow-up off drug were then conducted to assess delayed response and recurrence. In both human patients and the C3H/HeJ mouse model, the study applied high-throughput TCRbeta sequencing to look at T cell clonal expansion in alopecia areata. The paper's findings and limits, for the study overall: Shared TCR sequences between patients were less evident than in mice, which may be partly attributable to HLA diversity in the patient population. Many expanded lesional clones persisted in scalp and blood during tofacitinib treatment, which may partly explain relapse after stopping treatment. The treated cohort was small, with a single nonresponder, so links between baseline CD8+ expansion and response need larger studies. Compared with normal scalp, lesional scalp, particularly in alopecia totalis/universalis, had higher clonality and more expanded CD8+ clones, which suggests antigenic drive. Scalp clonality and the number of expanded CD8+ clones among the top 100 scalp clones were significantly decreased by tofacitinib. Unlike mouse skin, which is dominated by gammadelta T cells, normal human skin has resident alphabeta T cells that are also sequenced, and this complicates analysis of the scalp TCR repertoire.

The library was generated by the immunoSEQ multiplex PCR assay. For TCR sequencing, RNA was extracted from every sample and reverse transcribed into cDNA to serve as template. SuperScript III was used to make first-strand cDNA, primed with a 2:1 mix of oligo-dT and random hexamers. A synthetic immune receptor repertoire was used to measure amplification bias, and any remaining bias was corrected computationally. In the original analysis: Raw reads were preprocessed to remove errors, and CDR3 was defined according to IMGT conventions as the region from the conserved cysteine to phenylalanine. To get clonality, Shannon entropy was normalized by log2 of the number of productive unique TCRs and the result was subtracted from 1. Whether scalp clones were CD4 or CD8 was inferred by matching scalp TCRbeta sequences against CD4 and CD8 repertoires sorted from blood. As stored in TCRdb, this immuneACCESS dataset retains in-frame rearrangements with V and J assigned. A fraction of the clones does not appear; measured against another copy, unresolved V genes explain less than half of the discrepancy, and the remainder lacks a known reason. The V and J calls and clone size are taken from that table; D and trimming were inferred from the DNA. For this sample there are 250,000 to 350,000 clones; over 45% appear just once. About 0.93% of the sample comes from the top ten.

This clone was counted once. The target of this receptor is not known. No base quality values were provided; no much bigger clone lies one nucleotide off. A distance of 12 bases separates the germline ends of V and J, which lose 4 bases and 0 bases respectively. The germline V gene (reference sequence) sets CDR1 to GTSNPN and CDR2 to SVGIG. CDR3 length: 14 amino acids, cysteine to phenylalanine. Kept here is only the CDR3 DNA, which spans 42 bases and is read in frame from base 1. The treatment or condition label corresponds to: oral pan-JAK inhibitor, 5-10 mg twice daily. Lesional scalp punch biopsies and peripheral blood were collected from alopecia areata patients. PBMCs were separated by density centrifugation and stained for CD3, CD4 and CD8, after which CD4+ and CD8+ T cells were sorted on a FACSAria.

Sequences were derived from CD4+ T cells sorted from blood, sampled around week 53, from a patient treated with tofacitinib. The V gene is TRBV30 and the J gene is TRBJ1-2, and possibly TRBD1, on 5 matching bases. The TCR comes from a human donor with alopecia areata. The nucleotide sequence is TGTGCCTGGACCGTCGGAGGGGCTAACTATGGCTACACCTTC. Translated, this gives CAWTVGGANYGYTF. The CDR3, completed at both ends by the reference TRBV30 and TRBJ1-2 genes, gives the full variable domain SQTIHQWPATLVQPVGSPLSLECTVEGTSNPNLYWYRQAAGRGLQLLFYSVGIGQISSEVPQNLSASRPQDRQFILSSKKLLLSDSGFYLCAWTVGGANYGYTFGSGTRLTVV.